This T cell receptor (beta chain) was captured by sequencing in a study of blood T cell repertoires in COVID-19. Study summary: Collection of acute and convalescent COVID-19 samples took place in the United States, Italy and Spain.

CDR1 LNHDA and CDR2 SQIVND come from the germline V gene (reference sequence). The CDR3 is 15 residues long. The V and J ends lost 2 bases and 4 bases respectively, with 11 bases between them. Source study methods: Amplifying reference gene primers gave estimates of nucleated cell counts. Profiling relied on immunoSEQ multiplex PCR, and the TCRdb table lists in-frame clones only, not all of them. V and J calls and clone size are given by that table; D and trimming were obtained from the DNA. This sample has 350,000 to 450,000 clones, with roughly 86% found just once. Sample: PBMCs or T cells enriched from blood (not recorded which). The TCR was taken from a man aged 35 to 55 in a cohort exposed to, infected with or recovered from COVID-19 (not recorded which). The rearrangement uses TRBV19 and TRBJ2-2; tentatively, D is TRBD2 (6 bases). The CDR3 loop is CASSIKKGGTGELFF. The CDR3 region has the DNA TGTGCCAGTAGTATAAAGAAGGGAGGCACCGGGGAGCTGTTTTTT. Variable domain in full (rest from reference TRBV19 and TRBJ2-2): DGGITQSPKYLFRKEGQNVTLSCEQNLNHDAMYWYRQDPGQGLRLIYYSQIVNDFQKGDIAEGYSVSREKKESFPLTVTSAQKNPTAFYLCASSIKKGGTGELFFGEGSRLTVL.